The following is a T cell receptor beta chain sequence with its context. Its cognate antigen has yet to be identified. No base-level quality is on record; no much larger clone is a single base apart. The sample originates from a study of cytomegalovirus exposure and HLA in healthy donors (dated by TCRdb to about 2017). About the study as a whole: An earlier analysis of several hundred of the donors reported around 280 Gb of sequence data and 117 million unique TCR beta sequences obtained from about 179 million T cells. Using immunosequencing, the study profiled T cell repertoires from fewer than 850 subjects and related those repertoires to cytomegalovirus serostatus. Four or five DR-DQ haplotypes were handled as single units for association and clustering, since linkage in the cohort was strong. In the later analysis, no new phenotypic data were used to find candidate immune exposures; instead, reliance was placed on TCR beta sequences and their occurrence across donors. Donor age, sex, ethnicity and CMV serostatus were collected together with the repertoire data. All discovery cohort repertoires had been generated on a single sequencing platform. Besides the first cohort of 550 to 750 subjects, a separate validation cohort made up of 120 different subjects was used. Genome-wide SNP genotypes for about three fifths of the roughly 670 donors were used in a later genetic analysis, which treated that subset as a discovery cohort. In an earlier analysis of 500 to 650 of the donors, high-throughput TCR beta sequencing was used to judge whether each TCR beta V gene segment behaved as functional or pseudogenic. The genetic ancestry cluster associated with self-reported Caucasian donors included around four fifths of the 300 to 450 genotyped donors. Across 300 to 500 genotyped donors of the cohort, an average of roughly 250,000 unique TCR beta nucleotide sequences per donor were sequenced, and roughly 20% of those sequences were non-productive. Typing coverage differed by locus: A, B, C, DRB1 and DQB1 were typed in roughly 620-630 donors, DQA1 in 522, DPA1 in approximately 610, and DPB1 in around 490. A later analysis re-examined previously published TCR beta repertoires from roughly 720 donors and added high-resolution HLA genotyping to investigate patterns of TCR occurrence. An early release that covered some 630 HLA-typed donors contained approximately 290 gigabases of sequencing data and around 85 million unique TCR sequences. Both class I and class II loci were covered by HLA typing, at four-digit resolution. The study aimed to test whether signatures of past pathogen exposure could be identified by cataloging public T cell receptors. To predict cytomegalovirus infection status, the study combined high-throughput TCR immunosequencing, statistical association of individual TCRs with disease status, and machine learning.

From cysteine to phenylalanine, the CDR3 is 15 amino acids long. Only the CDR3 part of the read is kept: 45 bases, read in frame from the first base. For CDR1 and CDR2, the germline V gene lists SGHRS and YFSETQ. V and J are truncated by 4 bases and 1 base respectively, leaving an intervening sequence of 9 bases. The cohort comprised some 680 healthy bone marrow donors. All cohort members were sampled while nominally healthy, although unrecorded immune exposures were likely present. The donor tested CMV seropositive and was one of the 289 seropositive cohort members. A peripheral blood sample was provided by each donor, and peripheral blood mononuclear cells were used for TCR beta sequencing. Genomic DNA extraction from the blood cell samples was performed with the Qiagen DNeasy Blood Extraction Kit. Libraries were prepared through the immunoSEQ multiplex PCR assay. A mixture of 60 forward primers for TCR Vbeta segments and 13 reverse primers for TCR Jbeta segments was used in the multiplex PCR. Amplification of the CDR3 region of rearranged TCR beta genes was performed with a multiplex PCR assay on genomic DNA. On the Illumina HiSeq System, the amplified TCR beta libraries were sequenced as 87-base-pair reads. Turning to the authors' computational methods: Across the 700 or so repertoires, a later analysis counted approximately 75 million unique TCR beta chains, approximately 12 million of which were shared by at least two donors. A nearest-neighbor algorithm error-corrected the raw reads and collapsed the reads into unique sequences, merging closely related sequences to remove PCR and sequencing errors. To assign V, D and J gene segments, CDR3 sequences were aligned to IMGT reference sequences. For a sequence to be retained, at least a six-nucleotide match to both a V gene segment and a J gene segment was required. Rearrangements were classified as productive when the CDR3 lacked stop codons and remained in frame with V and J, and all other rearrangements were classified as non-productive. CDR3 was defined according to IMGT convention as the region running from the second conserved V-encoded cysteine to the conserved J-encoded phenylalanine. The earlier analysis of about 640 of the donors excluded any sequence lacking an unambiguous match to a single V gene segment. In an earlier analysis of around 600 of the donors, V segments were called functional above 56.7% productive rearrangements and were called segregating when the between-donor standard deviation exceeded 5%. A statistical classification framework was built for diagnosing cytomegalovirus status from the catalog of TCR beta chain sequences. In a later analysis, V and J genes were assigned by comparing TCR nucleotide sequences against IMGT/GENE-DB human TR gene sequences. Using the TCRdist pipeline, a later analysis assigned CDR3 sequences along with most-parsimonious VDJ recombination scenarios. In a later analysis, each TCR beta chain was defined by its CDR3 amino acid sequence together with its V-gene family, and reads lacking a unique V-gene family were excluded. To address suspected cross-contamination and a sequencing artifact, a later analysis removed several hundred highly shared, low-generation-probability nucleotide sequences. In a later analysis, a clonal expansion index for each public chain was calculated from normalized within-repertoire ranks of inferred template counts. Generation probabilities in a later analysis came from a VDJ recombination model fitted to out-of-frame rearrangements, and those results were checked against IGoR. In a later analysis, hypergeometric tests were used to score TCR-TCR, TCR-HLA and TCR-CMV co-occurrence, with a repertoire-size bias correction applied to TCR pairs. To estimate false discovery rates, a later analysis permuted the HLA or CMV assignments 20 times. In a later analysis, co-occurring TCRs were grouped using DBSCAN, with TCRdist sequence similarity added in when clustering inside HLA-allele-positive subsets. For co-occurrence clustering, repertoires with fewer than 30,000 or more than 120,000 public chains were excluded, along with five or six repertoires with anomalous nucleotide sharing. The table comes from immuneACCESS by way of TCRdb, which keeps in-frame sequences with V and J called. Part of the clones is missing from these tables; in studies checked, under half for an unresolved V gene and the rest for unknown reasons. V and J calls and clone size follow that table, whereas D and trimming were derived from the DNA. Recorded for this sample are some 190,000 clones; about 86% of them occurred a single time. The ten largest clones add up to about 1.7% of the sample.

Overall study outcomes, separate from this receptor: It was suggested by the authors that the approach could potentially be generalized to other disease states and immunological phenotypes. Presence/absence analyses assumed roughly uniform sequencing depth across donors, an assumption that may not hold. A further reported finding was that TCR beta sequences accurately predicted the HLA-A and HLA-B alleles for most subjects in the first cohort. According to a later analysis, parvovirus B19, influenza, CMV and Epstein-Barr virus appeared linked to several top co-occurrence clusters. Correlated functional status among segregating V segments might be attributable to linkage disequilibrium, but an unknown experimental factor could not be ruled out. An earlier analysis of approximately 530 of the donors showed that most TCR beta V segments appeared in productive rearrangements either about 87% or about 30% of the time, which broadly matched IMGT annotations. The only immune exposure information available for the cohort was CMV serostatus. The classifier was reported to diagnose cytomegalovirus status with high specificity and sensitivity in both the original cohort and the validation cohort. Most CMV-associated TCR beta chains appeared to be HLA-restricted in a later analysis, and the HLA associations seemed to be driven largely by CMV exposure. In vitro tests confirmed that a few of the cytomegalovirus-associated TCR beta chains recognize cytomegalovirus antigens. In a later analysis, HLA-associated TCR beta chains showed more clonal expansion and lower generation probabilities than non-associated chains that were equally common. The cohort was sequenced for TCR beta chains only, and without alpha or paired-chain data the features that could be detected were limited. At a false discovery rate of 0.05, a later analysis linked under 20,000 TCR beta sequences to specific HLA alleles. Strong co-occurrence of HLA alleles, especially DR and DQ, made assigning TCR associations to individual alleles difficult. Because counts were too low, some 17 rarely observed V segments, including chromosome 9 orphons, were excluded from the earlier analysis of 500 to 700 of the donors. Across donors, most TCR sequences were observed very rarely, whereas some public TCRs were present in many individuals. Compared with the roughly 700-donor mean, donors in an Asian-associated ancestry cluster had fewer N-insertions in productive TCRs, according to a later genetic analysis. HLA typing was unavailable for some donors at each locus, so association tests used only the typed subset. A total of roughly 160 TCR beta chains were listed by the study as associated with cytomegalovirus. In a later analysis, the rate of TCR association differed among HLA loci, with DRB1 alleles having the most associated TCRs and HLA-C alleles having the fewest. Some IMGT-functional V segments, including TRBV6-2 and TRBV6-3, could not be distinguished by the 87-base-pair reads and were therefore excluded. An association between a missense DCLRE1C variant and V-gene and J-gene trimming of TCR beta chains was found in a later genetic analysis and replicated in an independent cohort. A group of highly shared sequence variants was considered likely to be a technical artifact of the sequencing pipeline.

The chain employs TRBV5-1 and TRBJ2-6; no D gene can be assigned with confidence. Sample: PBMCs. The TCR comes from a man aged 40-50 years in good health and CMV-seropositive. Here is the DNA: TGCGCCAGCAGCCCGTATTCTTCTGGGGCCAACGTCCTGACTTTC. Its coded protein is CASSPYSSGANVLTF.